Listed below are T cell receptor beta chains from one sample, sequenced in a study of blood T cell repertoires in COVID-19. Produced via immunoSEQ multiplex PCR; TCRdb's table is partial and in-frame only. The sample consists of 150,000 to 200,000 clones, roughly 89% of them appearing once. Material: peripheral blood. The receptors stem from a man aged 18 to 30 with active or convalescent COVID-19. The CDR3 runs from the conserved cysteine through the conserved F or W. D genes are given only for firm matches. A row's size may be missing; if present it is once, few, many or a size class.

CDR3nt: TGTGCCAGCAGGATAAATGGGGGGGCTAGTGAAGCTTTCTTT; CDR3aa: CASRINGGASEAFF; v_gene: TRBV11-2; d_gene: NA; j_gene: TRBJ1-1; abundance: few
CDR3nt: TGTGCCAGCAGTCCCCGCACTAGCGGAATCTACAATGAGCAGTTCTTC; CDR3aa: CASSPRTSGIYNEQFF; v_gene: TRBV27; d_gene: TRBD2; j_gene: TRBJ2-1; abundance: NA
CDR3nt: TGCGCCAGCAGCTTGGATCTGGGGGAGCTGTTTTTT; CDR3aa: CASSLDLGELFF; v_gene: TRBV5-1; d_gene: NA; j_gene: TRBJ2-2; abundance: NA
CDR3nt: TGCAGCGTTTCGGGTAGAACGGGATATGAGCAGTTCTTC; CDR3aa: CSVSGRTGYEQFF; v_gene: TRBV29-1; d_gene: NA; j_gene: TRBJ2-1; abundance: NA
CDR3nt: TGTGCCTGGATGCGTAGCTTTGAGCAGTTCTTC; CDR3aa: CAWMRSFEQFF; v_gene: TRBV30; d_gene: NA; j_gene: TRBJ2-1; abundance: NA
CDR3nt: TGTGCCACCGGCTCGCCCGGGGAGCTGTTTTTT; CDR3aa: CATGSPGELFF; v_gene: TRBV24-1; d_gene: NA; j_gene: TRBJ2-2; abundance: NA
CDR3nt: TGTGCCACCAGTGATTCAGGGGGCGGGAAGACCCAGTACTTC; CDR3aa: CATSDSGGGKTQYF; v_gene: TRBV24-1; d_gene: TRBD1; j_gene: TRBJ2-5; abundance: NA
CDR3nt: TGTGCCAGCAGCCAAGTTTGGCAGGGGACTGGAAACACCATATATTTT; CDR3aa: CASSQVWQGTGNTIYF; v_gene: TRBV3-1/TRBV3-2; d_gene: NA; j_gene: TRBJ1-3; abundance: NA
CDR3nt: TGCGCCAGCAGCCACGGGACTAGCGGGCCAAACAATGAGCAGTTCTTC; CDR3aa: CASSHGTSGPNNEQFF; v_gene: TRBV4-1; d_gene: TRBD2; j_gene: TRBJ2-1; abundance: NA
CDR3nt: TGTGCCAGAAGCTTGTTTAGGGGCCCTAGCTCCTACGAGCAGTACTTC; CDR3aa: CARSLFRGPSSYEQYF; v_gene: TRBV5-3; d_gene: NA; j_gene: TRBJ2-7; abundance: NA
CDR3nt: TGTGCCAGCAGTTACCCGGGACTAGCGGGAGTCAGTGAGCAGTTCTTC; CDR3aa: CASSYPGLAGVSEQFF; v_gene: TRBV6-5; d_gene: TRBD2; j_gene: TRBJ2-1; abundance: NA
CDR3nt: TGTGCCAGCAGCTTAGGACTAGCGCAACAAGAGACCCAGTACTTC; CDR3aa: CASSLGLAQQETQYF; v_gene: TRBV13; d_gene: TRBD2; j_gene: TRBJ2-5; abundance: NA
CDR3nt: TGTGCCAGTAGTGGACAGCCCAACACCGGGGAGCTGTTTTTT; CDR3aa: CASSGQPNTGELFF; v_gene: TRBV19; d_gene: NA; j_gene: TRBJ2-2; abundance: NA
CDR3nt: TGCGCCAGCAGGGGACAGGGGTTGAGCAATGAGCAGTTCTTC; CDR3aa: CASRGQGLSNEQFF; v_gene: TRBV5-1; d_gene: TRBD1; j_gene: TRBJ2-1; abundance: NA
CDR3nt: TGTGCCACCAGTGATTTTCGGGGGGCGGGAGAGACCCAGTACTTC; CDR3aa: CATSDFRGAGETQYF; v_gene: TRBV24-1; d_gene: NA; j_gene: TRBJ2-5; abundance: NA
CDR3nt: TGTGCCAGCAGCGTAGGTCAGTCCTGGGGAAACACCATATATTTT; CDR3aa: CASSVGQSWGNTIYF; v_gene: TRBV9; d_gene: NA; j_gene: TRBJ1-3; abundance: NA
CDR3nt: TGTGCCAGCAGCCCGGCGGCAGCGGGGGGACGAGGTGAGCAGTTCTTC; CDR3aa: CASSPAAAGGRGEQFF; v_gene: TRBV3-1/TRBV3-2; d_gene: TRBD2; j_gene: TRBJ2-1; abundance: NA
CDR3nt: TGTGCCAGCTCACCACTCGGACGGGAGTATGAGCAGTACTTC; CDR3aa: CASSPLGREYEQYF; v_gene: TRBV18; d_gene: NA; j_gene: TRBJ2-7; abundance: once
CDR3nt: TGTGCCAGCTCACCACCCGGGGCGGGGGCCTATGGCTACACCTTC; CDR3aa: CASSPPGAGAYGYTF; v_gene: TRBV18; d_gene: NA; j_gene: TRBJ1-2; abundance: NA
CDR3nt: TGTGCCAGCAACCTGGGGGCTGTTGAAGCTTTCTTT; CDR3aa: CASNLGAVEAFF; v_gene: TRBV2; d_gene: NA; j_gene: TRBJ1-1; abundance: NA
CDR3nt: TGCGCCAGCTGGGACAGGATTAATCTCATTTCACCCCTCCACTTT; CDR3aa: CASWDRINLISPLHF; v_gene: TRBV10-2; d_gene: TRBD1; j_gene: TRBJ1-6; abundance: NA
CDR3nt: TGCGCCAGCGACAGGGGACTTTACAATGGAGAGCAGTTCTTC; CDR3aa: CASDRGLYNGEQFF; v_gene: TRBV5-1; d_gene: TRBD1; j_gene: TRBJ2-1; abundance: once
CDR3nt: TGTGCCAGCAGTCGGGACAGTACGAACACCGGGGAGCTGTTTTTT; CDR3aa: CASSRDSTNTGELFF; v_gene: TRBV7-9; d_gene: TRBD1; j_gene: TRBJ2-2; abundance: NA
CDR3nt: TGTGCCAGCAGTGAAGTCGGGACAGACTATGGCTACACCTTC; CDR3aa: CASSEVGTDYGYTF; v_gene: TRBV2; d_gene: TRBD1; j_gene: TRBJ1-2; abundance: NA
CDR3nt: TGTGCCAGCAGCGCAAGCGGAGAGGTGGGTGAAAAACTGTTTTTT; CDR3aa: CASSASGEVGEKLFF; v_gene: TRBV5-6; d_gene: NA; j_gene: TRBJ1-4; abundance: once
CDR3nt: TGTGCCAGCAGTGAATATTTAGCCGGTAGCACAGATACGCAGTATTTT; CDR3aa: CASSEYLAGSTDTQYF; v_gene: TRBV25-1; d_gene: NA; j_gene: TRBJ2-3; abundance: once
CDR3nt: TGCGCCAGCAGCTTGGATCCTGGAGGCAGTGAAGCTTTCTTT; CDR3aa: CASSLDPGGSEAFF; v_gene: TRBV5-1; d_gene: NA; j_gene: TRBJ1-1; abundance: NA
CDR3nt: TGTGCCATCAGTTACGATTGGGCAGGGGGCGGGAACACTGAAGCTTTCTTT; CDR3aa: CAISYDWAGGGNTEAFF; v_gene: TRBV10-3; d_gene: TRBD1; j_gene: TRBJ1-1; abundance: NA
CDR3nt: TGTGCCAGTAGTACGGGACTAGCGGGTTTGTATGAGCAGTTCTTC; CDR3aa: CASSTGLAGLYEQFF; v_gene: TRBV19; d_gene: TRBD2; j_gene: TRBJ2-1; abundance: NA
CDR3nt: TGTGCCAGCAGTTACCTGTCGCGCGGGCCCGAGATTTACAATGAGCAGTTCTTC; CDR3aa: CASSYLSRGPEIYNEQFF; v_gene: TRBV6-2/TRBV6-3; d_gene: NA; j_gene: TRBJ2-1; abundance: NA
CDR3nt: TGTGCCAGCAGTCTGTACCCGGGACAGGGGGCAGGAGGCTACACCTTC; CDR3aa: CASSLYPGQGAGGYTF; v_gene: TRBV27; d_gene: TRBD1; j_gene: TRBJ1-2; abundance: NA
CDR3nt: TGTGCCAGCAGCACAGGACAGGGGGCAACTGAAGCTTTCTTT; CDR3aa: CASSTGQGATEAFF; v_gene: TRBV7-2; d_gene: TRBD1; j_gene: TRBJ1-1; abundance: NA
CDR3nt: TGTGCCAGCAGCTTGGGCGGGACTAGCGGGCTAAGCTCCTACGAGCAGTACTTC; CDR3aa: CASSLGGTSGLSSYEQYF; v_gene: TRBV5-5; d_gene: TRBD2; j_gene: TRBJ2-7; abundance: NA